This TCR beta chain was sequenced in a study of molecular identifiers for immune sequencing clone quantification. Background on the study: In replicates, the authors split RNA from about 19,000 or 110,000 naive CD8 cells five ways and sequenced four. Broader study findings: For effector cells, clones above 20 RNA copies held over 98% of molecules; for naive cells, under 1%.

Sorting selected naive CD8 T cells with a CD8+CD4-CCR7+CD45RA+ phenotype. This CDR3 contains 15 residues. Between the trimmed V and J ends, which lost 1 base and 5 bases, there was a span of 15 bases. Germline values: CDR1 DFQATT, CDR2 SNEGSKA (reference sequence). This clonotype occurred a few times. What it binds is unknown. Bulk TCR libraries were made with methods that had been previously described and with listed TCR primers. TCRdb re-called the PCR reads with MiXCR, one entry per CDR3 protein. The sample has under 600,000 distinct CDR3 sequences; roughly 25% are singletons. This clonotype was obtained from a human donor in good health. Some libraries in this study had Jurkat cell RNA spiked in. The material sequenced was naive CD8+ T cells from blood, with Jurkat cell RNA spiked in. Subset here: FACS-sorted CD8+CD4-CCR7+CD45RA+ naive T cells. V usage is TRBV20-1 and J usage is TRBJ1-3; perhaps TRBD1 as D (6 bases). The CDR3 loop is CSARVFQGSRNTIYF. In DNA, the CDR3 is TGCAGTGCTAGAGTTTTCCAGGGGTCCCGAAACACCATATATTTT.